This TCR beta chain is from a study of blood T cell repertoires in COVID-19 (dated by TCRdb to about 2020). Broadly, across the study: Samples covering the acute and convalescent phases of COVID-19 were provided by collaborators in the United States, Italy and Spain. The prospective study material was composed of cDNA or gDNA derived from T cells, B-cell-depleted T cells, or PBMCs. The sample metadata nearly always contained a de-identified subject ID, COVID-19 status, age in years and sex. The repertoires were made available in a free public database intended to serve as a resource for research on the immune response to SARS-CoV-2. HLA class I and class II types, where available, came from metadata supplied by the sample provider rather than from assay-based typing. The samples were drawn from two sources: the first 160 participants of the ongoing ImmuneRACE study, and 950 to 1,500 subjects contributed by 6 global collaborators. The dataset comprised deeply sampled blood TCRbeta repertoires from subjects exposed to, actively infected with, or recovered from COVID-19.

A second Seattle source provided samples from volunteer blood donors who had recovered from COVID-19. Each collaborating institution followed its own protocols to collect whole blood in K2EDTA tubes. Collaborator samples were shipped for TCRbeta analysis as frozen whole blood, isolated PBMCs, or DNA extracted from either sample type. Results the study describes overall, beyond this receptor: How much clinical and demographic metadata was included differed by source and by participant, and the metadata was provided uncurated.

TCRbeta CDR3 regions were amplified from genomic DNA using the immunoSEQ Assay, a bias-controlled multiplex PCR. In the authors' own workflow: Nucleated cell counts per sample were estimated from amplification of reference gene primers within the assay. To quantify the absolute abundance of each unique TCRbeta CDR3 rearrangement, sequence reads were collapsed and filtered. For each sample, productive Simpson clonality was calculated as the square root of Simpson's diversity index over productive rearrangements. Entries here come from immuneACCESS through TCRdb and include only in-frame sequences with V and J called. Some clones fail to appear in such tables; in the studies checked, an unresolved V gene covers under half of the shortfall, and the cause of the remainder is unknown. Clonal size and the V and J genes are those of that table, whereas D and trimming came from the DNA. The sample table holds around 200,000 clones, of which 80% to 90% were seen once. Approximately 6.2% of the sample is taken by the ten largest.

CDR1 and CDR2 are drawn from the germline V gene: MNHEY, SVGAGI. From the cysteine through the phenylalanine, the CDR3 covers 14 amino acids. Here the CDR3 DNA is all that survives: 42 bases in frame from base 1. V trim: 2 bases; J trim: 5 bases; unmatched bases: 1. This clone came up a few times. No antigen is known for it. Qualities for individual bases were not recorded, and no much larger clone is one base off. The V gene is TRBV6-5 and the J gene is TRBJ1-4; TRBD1 fits 8 bases in the junction. The sequence derives from a man aged 55 to 70 who had recovered from COVID-19. The sample was peripheral blood. The nucleotide sequence reads TGTGCCAGCAGTTACGGACAGGGAAATGAAAAACTGTTTTTT. Translated, this gives CASSYGQGNEKLFF.